This TCR beta chain was sequenced during a study of cytomegalovirus exposure and HLA in healthy donors. The PCR contained 60 Vbeta and 13 Jbeta primers. The repertoire was sequenced with immunoSEQ multiplex PCR; TCRdb's copy has only in-frame clones and lacks some. The sample yields 100,000 to 150,000 clones, of which the top ten take up around 2.7%. Whole-study results and caveats: Common viral pathogens (according to a later analysis) appeared linked to several of the most significant clusters.

As for this clone: Its antigen is unknown.

After removal of 5 bases from V and 0 bases from J, the junction contained 10 bases not matched to a gene. Germline assignment: CDR1 SGHAT and CDR2 FQNNGV. CDR3 size: 16 residues. Sequenced material: PBMCs. This receptor was taken from a man aged 30 to 45 in good health and CMV-seronegative. This chain joins TRBV11-2 and TRBJ2-7, with TRBD1 identical over 7 bases. The CDR3, as DNA: TGTGCCAGCAGCCCCGTCAGGGGGAACCGCTCCTACGAGCAGTACTTC. Encoded protein: CASSPVRGNRSYEQYF.